Listed here are 29 T cell receptor beta chains from one sample, sequenced in a study of OX40 agonist ivuxolimab in advanced cancers. TCRdb's table, derived via immunoSEQ multiplex PCR, lists solely in-frame clones and lacks some. In the table there are 70,000 to 95,000 clones, around 84% of which are singletons. The sequencing here drew on CD4+ or CD8+ T cells sorted from blood, taken in a trial of the OX40 agonist ivuxolimab. All receptors come from an adult with an advanced solid tumor such as melanoma, head and neck, liver or kidney cancer.

The CDR3 here is CSVRGDLDGPQFF. Written as DNA, the CDR3 is TGCAGCGTTAGGGGGGATTTGGACGGACCCCAGTTCTTC. The chain links TRBV29-1 to TRBJ2-1; possibly TRBD1 or TRBD2 for D (6 bases each). The CDR3 totals 13 residues. V lost 5 bases to trimming and J lost 13 bases, with 21 bases between them. Looked up from germline, CDR1 is SQVTM and CDR2 is ANQGSEA.

V gene TRBV20-1 combines with J gene TRBJ2-7; unclear D gene. CDR1 is DFQATT, CDR2 SNEGSKA, per germline (reference sequence). This CDR3 contains 11 residues. Trimming left V 0 bases short and J 3 bases short, with 3 bases between. CDR3 in DNA: TGCAGTGCTAGAGATAACTACGAGCAGTACTTC. It codes for CSARDNYEQYF.

The chain links TRBV9 to TRBJ2-3; TRBD1 might be the D (5 bases). The CDR3 contains 13 residues. With 3 bases removed from V and 9 bases from J, the gap between germline ends came to 14 bases. Germline V CDR1 and CDR2: SGDLS, YYNGEE. Here the CDR3 DNA reads TGTGCCAGCAGCGCAGAGGTCCCAGGGACGCAGTATTTT. It yields the protein CASSAEVPGTQYF.

The table lists this clone with a count of one. V usage is TRBV28 and J usage is TRBJ2-7; D remains ambiguous. Trimming removed 7 bases at V and 3 bases at J, with 13 bases between. This CDR3 comprises 13 residues. Germline V gives CDR1 MDHEN, CDR2 SYDVKM. In DNA, the CDR3 is TGTGCCAGCAAGGAGTCTGACGGCTACGAGCAGTACTTC. Translated, it gives CASKESDGYEQYF.

This chain links TRBV28 with TRBJ2-3, with D possibly TRBD2 on 6 matching bases. CDR3 size: 15 residues. Germline CDR1 is MDHEN and CDR2 is SYDVKM. V was pared by 8 bases and J by 0 bases, with 15 bases between. The CDR3 is CASALEGISTDTQYF. CDR3 bases: TGTGCCAGCGCACTGGAGGGGATTAGCACAGATACGCAGTATTTT.

The V and J genes are TRBV11-2 and TRBJ1-1; D not resolved. The CDR3 spans 14 residues. Germline lookup yields CDR1 SGHAT and CDR2 FQNNGV. Trimming shortened V by 3 bases and J by 1 base, and 9 bases separated the two germline ends. DNA for the CDR3: TGTGCCAGCAGCTTTGGTGGGGAGAACACTGAAGCTTTCTTT. Amino acids: CASSFGGENTEAFF.

This clone was picked up a small number of times. DNA of the CDR3: TGCGCCAGCAGCTTTTCTCGACGGAACACTGAAGCTTTCTTT. Translating it yields CASSFSRRNTEAFF. The V call is TRBV5-1, the J call TRBJ1-1; unclear D gene. Per germline, CDR1 SGHRS and CDR2 YFSETQ. CDR3 length equals 14 residues. V dropped 2 bases and J dropped 1 base, with 9 bases sitting between them. The variable domain in full, completed from reference TRBV5-1 and TRBJ1-1, reads KAGVTQTPRYLIKTRGQQVTLSCSPISGHRSVSWYQQTPGQGLQFLFEYFSETQRNKGNFPGRFSGRQFSNSRSEMNVSTLELGDSALYLCASSFSRRNTEAFFGQGTRLTVV.

The genes are TRBV2 and TRBJ2-1; 10 bases match TRBD2. The CDR3 is 14 amino acids. J gave up 5 bases and V 6 bases, and 4 bases lay outside the gene matches. Germline CDR1 SNHLY, CDR2 FYNNEI. CDR3 bases: TGTGCCAGCAGCAGAAGCGGGGGGGACAATGAGCAGTTCTTC. Translating gives CASSRSGGDNEQFF. Drawing the rest from reference TRBV2 and TRBJ2-1, the complete variable domain is EPEVTQTPSHQVTQMGQEVILRCVPISNHLYFYWYRQILGQKVEFLVSFYNNEISEKSEIFDDQFSVERPDGSNFTLKIRSTKLEDSAMYFCASSRSGGDNEQFFGPGTRLTVL.

This chain links TRBV6-6 with TRBJ1-3, with 9 positions matching TRBD1. Germline V CDR1 and CDR2: MNHNY, SVGAGI (reference sequence). This CDR3 contains 16 residues. The J segment lost 1 base and the V segment lost 9 bases, leaving 10 bases of the junction unmatched. This CDR3 is CASTTGGVESGNTIYF. As DNA, the CDR3 is TGTGCCAGTACCACAGGGGGCGTAGAGTCTGGAAACACCATATATTTT.

The chain joins TRBV6-1 to TRBJ2-7; weak D call: TRBD2 (6 bases). This CDR3 comprises 15 residues. Looked up from germline, CDR1 is MNHNS and CDR2 is SASEGT. Trimming left V 6 bases short and J 1 base short, with 16 bases between. CDR3 sequence (DNA): TGTGCCAGCAGCGAAACGGGGGTCGGGTCCTACGAGCAGTACTTC. Translated, it gives CASSETGVGSYEQYF.

The chain couples TRBV29-1 to TRBJ1-2; weak D call: TRBD1 (5 bases). V was shortened by 1 base and J by 4 bases, with 13 bases between the two germline ends. The CDR3 spans 14 residues. Looked up from germline, CDR1 is SQVTM and CDR2 is ANQGSEA. CDR3 in DNA: TGCAGCGTTGAAGGGGACCCGCCTAGCTATGGCTACACCTTC. Protein sequence: CSVEGDPPSYGYTF.

The chain employs TRBV5-1 and TRBJ2-2; a possible D gene is TRBD1 (5 bases). Trimming took 2 bases from V and 5 from J, leaving 10 bases between them. Germline lookup yields CDR1 SGHRS and CDR2 YFSETQ. The CDR3 is made up of 14 amino acids. For the CDR3, the DNA is TGCGCCAGCAGCTTAGGGTCAGGGACCGGGGAGCTGTTTTTT. The encoded protein is CASSLGSGTGELFF.

This chain joins TRBV6-5 and TRBJ2-3; 10 bases fit TRBD2. CDR3 length equals 15 residues. The V gene end was trimmed by 8 bases and the J gene end by 7 bases; junction bases not matched to a gene: 12. Germline values: CDR1 MNHEY, CDR2 SVGAGI. The CDR3 region is CASGAGTSDTNTQYF. The CDR3 nucleotides read TGTGCCAGCGGTGCTGGGACTAGCGATACTAATACGCAGTATTTT.

The rearrangement links TRBV9 to TRBJ2-2; 8 nucleotides match TRBD1. The CDR3 sequence is 16 residues long. V was pared by 0 bases and J by 0 bases, with 1 base of the junction left unmatched. Germline loops: CDR1 SGDLS, CDR2 YYNGEE. CDR3 in amino acids: CASSVAQGANTGELFF. DNA of the CDR3: TGTGCCAGCAGCGTAGCACAGGGGGCGAACACCGGGGAGCTGTTTTTT.

The V gene is TRBV14, the J gene TRBJ2-7; D remains ambiguous. The CDR3 totals 13 residues. Germline CDR1 and CDR2: SGHDN and FVKESK. Trimming shortened V by 3 bases and J by 5 bases, and 11 bases separated the two germline ends. The CDR3 DNA reads as TGTGCCAGCAGCCATTCAACAGCCCACGAGCAGTACTTC. This sequence encodes CASSHSTAHEQYF.

V is TRBV6-1 and J is TRBJ1-5, with 9 bases identical to TRBD1. Unmatched junction bases numbered 5, after V lost 6 bases and J lost 2 bases. Germline CDR1 reads MNHNS; CDR2 reads SASEGT. The CDR3 is made up of 15 amino acids. In DNA, the CDR3 is TGTGCCAGCAGGTTTTGGACAGGGGGCAATCAGCCCCAGCATTTT. The encoded protein is CASRFWTGGNQPQHF.

The gene calls are TRBV19 and TRBJ2-6, with D unresolved. The CDR3 sequence is 15 residues long. Trimming stripped 3 bases from V and 0 bases from J, with 6 bases between. CDR1 and CDR2 (germline): LNHDA, SQIVND (reference sequence). CDR3 protein: CASSMGSSGANVLTF. The CDR3 DNA follows: TGTGCCAGTAGTATGGGGTCCTCTGGGGCCAACGTCCTGACTTTC.

This clone was picked up one time. V usage is TRBV28 and J usage is TRBJ2-3, with TRBD2 identical over 14 bases. The V and J ends lost 11 bases and 0 bases, in that order; junction bases with no gene match: 7. Germline CDR1 reads MDHEN; CDR2 reads SYDVKM. The CDR3 consists of 16 residues. The CDR3 nucleotides are TGTGCCGCCGGACTAGCGGGGGGCCCGAGCACAGATACGCAGTATTTT. Translated: CAAGLAGGPSTDTQYF.

The V call is TRBV7-9, the J call TRBJ2-5, with 9 bases fitting TRBD1. The CDR3 consists of 14 residues. Per germline, CDR1 SEHNR and CDR2 FQNEAQ (reference sequence). After removal of 5 bases from V and 1 base from J, the junction contained 2 bases not matched to a gene. The CDR3 spells CASSTGQGQETQYF. The DNA for the CDR3 is TGTGCCAGCAGCACGGGACAGGGCCAAGAGACCCAGTACTTC.

This chain uses TRBV7-9 with TRBJ2-2, with D perhaps TRBD1 (5 bases). Per the germline V gene, CDR1 is SEHNR and CDR2 is FQNEAQ (reference sequence). Trimming removed 3 bases from V and 3 bases from J, with 17 bases in between. CDR3 length: 17 amino acids. DNA of the CDR3: TGTGCCAGCAGCTTCCCATCCCAGGGAATCGACACCGGGGAGCTGTTTTTT. It is translated as CASSFPSQGIDTGELFF.

With regard to this clone: Mismatch with germline at one junction end may stem from a read error. The chain links TRBV7-7 to TRBJ2-1; D may be TRBD1 (5 bases). Germline V gene lookup returns CDR1 SSHAT and CDR2 FNYEAQ (reference sequence). The CDR3 is made up of 16 amino acids. CDR3 nucleotide sequence: TGTGCTAGCAGCTTAGGTTGGGTGGCAGGGAAAAATGAGCAGTTCTTC. This gives the protein CASSLGWVAGKNEQFF.

V gene TRBV6-6 combines with J gene TRBJ1-2; TRBD1 might be the D (6 bases). Germline assignment: CDR1 MNHNY and CDR2 SVGAGI (reference sequence). The CDR3 loop spans 13 amino acids. Trimming shortened V by 6 bases and J by 8 bases, and 16 bases separated the two germline ends. The CDR3 DNA is TGTGCCAGCAGGTTGACAGGTTCGGAGGGCTACACCTTC. Encoded protein: CASRLTGSEGYTF.

The V and J genes are TRBV6-1 and TRBJ1-5; D might be TRBD1 (5 bases). V was trimmed by 10 bases and J by 2 bases, leaving 15 bases between them. CDR1 and CDR2 (germline): MNHNS, SASEGT. This CDR3 is built from 14 residues. In DNA, the CDR3 is TGTGCCATATTCAGGGTCGACGGCAATCAGCCCCAGCATTTT. Encoded protein: CAIFRVDGNQPQHF.

The genes are TRBV19 and TRBJ2-1, with unresolved D. The germline V and J ends were trimmed by 5 bases and 4 bases, with 9 bases remaining between them. Germline V lookup: CDR1 LNHDA, CDR2 SQIVND (reference sequence). There are 13 residues in the CDR3. The CDR3 bases are TGTGCCAGTAGTTTGGTAGCATACAATGAGCAGTTCTTC. This translates into CASSLVAYNEQFF.

The chain recombines TRBV6-6 with TRBJ2-5, with 10 bases fitting TRBD2. The CDR3 length is 16 residues. Trimming removed 5 bases from V and 4 bases from J; junction bases left unmatched: 10. The germline V gene encodes CDR1 MNHNY and CDR2 SVGAGI (reference sequence). The CDR3 here is CASSLYGAGGGETQYF. The CDR3 nucleotides are TGTGCCAGCAGTCTTTATGGAGCGGGGGGGGGAGAGACCCAGTACTTC.

The rearrangement links TRBV28 to TRBJ1-3; 7 bases line up with TRBD1. V gave up 6 bases and J gave up 0 bases; unmatched junction bases: 5. The germline V gene encodes CDR1 MDHEN and CDR2 SYDVKM. The CDR3 is 15 amino acids. The CDR3 loop reads CASRTGQSSGNTIYF. CDR3 DNA: TGTGCCAGCAGGACGGGACAGTCCTCTGGAAACACCATATATTTT. The variable domain in full, completed from reference TRBV28 and TRBJ1-3, reads DVKVTQSSRYLVKRTGEKVFLECVQDMDHENMFWYRQDPGLGLRLIYFSYDVKMKEKGDIPEGYSVSREKKERFSLILESASTNQTSMYLCASRTGQSSGNTIYFGEGSWLTVV.

The V gene is TRBV28, the J gene TRBJ2-7; weak D call: TRBD1 (5 bases). CDR3 length: 16 residues. The ends were cut back, 0 bases at V and 1 base at J, with 13 bases in the middle. Germline V CDR1 and CDR2: MDHEN, SYDVKM. The CDR3 spells CASSLWLGRPSYEQYF. CDR3 nucleotide sequence: TGTGCCAGCAGTTTATGGCTGGGGCGCCCATCCTACGAGCAGTACTTC.

The rearrangement uses TRBV30 and TRBJ2-3; 7 bases fit TRBD1. The CDR3 is 15 residues long. The J segment lost 4 bases and the V segment lost 0 bases, leaving 7 bases of the junction unmatched. Germline CDR1 reads GTSNPN; CDR2 reads SVGIG (reference sequence). The CDR3 DNA reads as TGTGCCTGGAGTGTACAAGGACAGGCTGCAGATACGCAGTATTTT. It specifies CAWSVQGQAADTQYF. Looking up the rest from reference TRBV30 and TRBJ2-3 gives the full variable domain: SQTIHQWPATLVQPVGSPLSLECTVEGTSNPNLYWYRQAAGRGLQLLFYSVGIGQISSEVPQNLSASRPQDRQFILSSKKLLLSDSGFYLCAWSVQGQAADTQYFGPGTRLTVL.

V gene TRBV18 combines with J gene TRBJ2-7, with a possible D match to TRBD2 (6 bases). Trimming cost V 1 base and J 6 bases, with 7 bases left between them. CDR1 and CDR2 from the germline V gene are KGHSH and LQKENI. The CDR3 runs to 12 residues. The CDR3 sequence: CASSPRGGEQYF. The CDR3 DNA sequence: TGTGCCAGCTCACCACGGGGAGGCGAGCAGTACTTC. Supplemented by reference TRBV18 and TRBJ2-7, the full variable domain reads NAGVMQNPRHLVRRRGQEARLRCSPMKGHSHVYWYRQLPEEGLKFMVYLQKENIIDESGMPKERFSAEFPKEGPSILRIQQVVRGDSAAYFCASSPRGGEQYFGPGTRLTVT.